Listed below are T cell receptor beta chains from one sample, sequenced in a study of blood T cells in healthy people across ages. A single record per CDR3 protein comes from TCRdb applying MiXCR to the 5' RACE reads. The table lists about 560,000 distinct CDR3 sequences, roughly a quarter of them singletons. These same records also appear under a second study, on T cells of mothers and their children.

Sequencing used blood. These receptors came from a boy under 10 years old in good health. Both conserved end residues are part of each CDR3. Each record gives: D gene, V gene, J gene, clone size, CDR3 protein, CDR3 DNA. A D gene is named only where the DNA matches it firmly. Size is omitted from some rows. Given values are once, few, many or a class for expanded clones.

d_call: -
v_call: TRBV7-2
j_call: TRBJ2-2
clone_size: many
cdr3_aa: CASSGPGQISNTGELFF
cdr3_nt: TGTGCCAGCAGCGGGCCTGGACAGATTTCGAACACCGGGGAGCTGTTTTTT

d_call: TRBD1
v_call: TRBV9
j_call: TRBJ1-5
clone_size: -
cdr3_aa: CASSVGDRASQPQHF
cdr3_nt: TGTGCCAGCAGCGTAGGGGACAGGGCTAGCCAGCCCCAGCATTTT

d_call: -
v_call: TRBV11-2
j_call: TRBJ2-1
clone_size: many
cdr3_aa: CASSSQTGSGYNEQFF
cdr3_nt: TGTGCCAGCAGCTCCCAAACCGGTTCCGGCTACAATGAGCAGTTCTTC

d_call: TRBD1
v_call: TRBV7-7
j_call: TRBJ2-5
clone_size: many
cdr3_aa: CASSRGQGETQYF
cdr3_nt: TGTGCCAGCAGCCGGGGACAGGGAGAGACCCAGTACTTC

d_call: -
v_call: TRBV11-2
j_call: TRBJ2-1
clone_size: few
cdr3_aa: CASSLSGPQSGPPYNEQFF
cdr3_nt: TGTGCCAGCAGCTTATCCGGTCCCCAAAGCGGGCCCCCCTACAATGAGCAGTTCTTC

d_call: -
v_call: TRBV20-1
j_call: TRBJ2-1
clone_size: few
cdr3_aa: CSAREEREQFF
cdr3_nt: TGCAGTGCTAGAGAGGAGCGGGAGCAGTTCTTC

d_call: TRBD2
v_call: TRBV7-9
j_call: TRBJ2-2
clone_size: -
cdr3_aa: CASSPRLARAGELFF
cdr3_nt: TGTGCCAGCAGCCCCCGACTAGCGAGGGCCGGGGAGCTGTTTTTT

d_call: -
v_call: TRBV30
j_call: TRBJ1-1
clone_size: few
cdr3_aa: CAWKNEGYTEAFF
cdr3_nt: TGTGCCTGGAAAAATGAGGGTTACACTGAAGCTTTCTTT

d_call: -
v_call: TRBV27
j_call: TRBJ2-1
clone_size: many
cdr3_aa: CASSGGTYNEQFF
cdr3_nt: TGTGCCAGCAGCGGGGGAACCTACAATGAGCAGTTCTTC

d_call: -
v_call: TRBV27
j_call: TRBJ2-1
clone_size: -
cdr3_aa: CASSLNPRGAGHPYNEQFF
cdr3_nt: TGTGCCAGCAGTCTTAATCCAAGGGGGGCGGGACACCCCTACAATGAGCAGTTCTTC